These 20 T cell receptor beta chains came from one sample sequenced in a study of blood T cell repertoires in COVID-19. The assay was immunoSEQ multiplex PCR, and TCRdb's table has in-frame clones only and misses some. The sample holds around 80,000 clones; about 80% are singletons and the top ten take around 5.2%. The sample comprised peripheral blood. These receptors all come from a woman in her seventies with acute or convalescent COVID-19.

The rearrangement uses TRBV5-1 and TRBJ2-1; 15 bases fit TRBD2. Unmatched junction bases numbered 9, after V lost 4 bases and J lost 7 bases. The CDR3 length is 17 residues. Germline-derived CDR1 and CDR2 are SGHRS and YFSETQ. CDR3 in DNA: TGCGCCAGCAGCCCGCCGGGACTAGCGGGAGGACCAAATGAGCAGTTCTTC. Translation gives CASSPPGLAGGPNEQFF.

This chain links TRBV2 with TRBJ1-1; D may be TRBD1 (6 bases). V lost 9 bases to trimming and J lost 0 bases, with 11 bases between them. Germline V CDR1 and CDR2: SNHLY, FYNNEI. CDR3 size: 13 residues. The chain's CDR3 is CASGQGMNTEAFF. The DNA of the CDR3 is TGTGCCAGTGGTCAGGGGATGAACACTGAAGCTTTCTTT. The variable domain in full, completed from reference TRBV2 and TRBJ1-1, reads EPEVTQTPSHQVTQMGQEVILRCVPISNHLYFYWYRQILGQKVEFLVSFYNNEISEKSEIFDDQFSVERPDGSNFTLKIRSTKLEDSAMYFCASGQGMNTEAFFGQGTRLTVV.

The gene calls are TRBV3-1 (or the pseudogene TRBV3-2) and TRBJ1-3; unclear D gene. CDR1 is LGHDT, CDR2 YNNKEL, per germline (reference sequence). This CDR3 is 16 amino acids long. Deletions cut 1 base from V and 0 bases from J, with 10 bases between. CDR3 sequence reads: CASSQGAWVSGNTIYF. Written as DNA, the CDR3 is TGTGCCAGCAGCCAAGGAGCGTGGGTCTCTGGAAACACCATATATTTT.

The rearrangement links TRBV7-9 to TRBJ1-1; a possible D gene is TRBD1 (6 bases). Germline CDR1 is SEHNR and CDR2 is FQNEAQ (reference sequence). Trimming stripped 5 bases from V and 5 bases from J, with 15 bases between. This CDR3 is 14 amino acids long. This CDR3 is CASSPQGLVTEAFF. CDR3 in DNA: TGTGCCAGCAGCCCGCAGGGGCTCGTAACTGAAGCTTTCTTT.

The V gene is TRBV6-2 or TRBV6-3, the J gene TRBJ2-1; 8 positions match TRBD1. The CDR3 is 15 residues long. After removal of 6 bases from V and 9 bases from J, the junction contained 13 bases not matched to a gene. The V gene's germline CDR1 is MNHEY and CDR2 SVGEGT. The CDR3 bases are TGTGCCAGCAGCGGACAGGGCGCCGCCTTGAGTGAGCAGTTCTTC. It encodes CASSGQGAALSEQFF.

This chain links TRBV3-1 (or the pseudogene TRBV3-2) with TRBJ1-3, with 10 positions matching TRBD1. Germline V gene data show CDR1 as LGHDT and CDR2 as YNNKEL (reference sequence). Trimming took 5 bases from V and 3 from J; bases not matched to a gene: 7. This CDR3 is built from 16 residues. The CDR3 DNA is TGTGCCAGCAGCGCTTTGGACAGGGGGGTTGGAAACACCATATATTTT. Residues: CASSALDRGVGNTIYF.

The gene calls are TRBV5-1 and TRBJ1-2, with 7 bases identical to TRBD1. The CDR3 consists of 13 residues. Per the germline V gene, CDR1 is SGHRS and CDR2 is YFSETQ. Trimming at V came to 2 bases and at J to 8 bases, leaving 6 bases not matched to a gene. In nucleotides, the CDR3 is TGCGCCAGCAGCTTTACAGGGGAAGAGGGCTACACCTTC. Translating it yields CASSFTGEEGYTF.

The chain has TRBV4-2 and TRBJ1-5; 7 bases map to TRBD1. This CDR3 contains 16 residues. Trimming removed 3 bases from V and 3 bases from J; junction bases left unmatched: 8. The germline gives CDR1 LGHNA, CDR2 YNFKEQ. CDR3 region: CASSQETGTFNQPQHF. CDR3 DNA sequence: TGTGCCAGCAGCCAGGAGACAGGGACCTTCAATCAGCCCCAGCATTTT.

The CDR3 loop is CASSEGTGRRYGYTF. Written as DNA, the CDR3 is TGTGCCAGCAGTGAGGGGACAGGGAGGCGCTATGGCTACACCTTC. This chain links TRBV6-1 with TRBJ1-2; 9 nucleotides align to TRBD1. CDR1 and CDR2 from the germline V gene are MNHNS and SASEGT. CDR3 length equals 15 residues. J gave up 4 bases and V 3 bases, and 6 bases lay outside the gene matches.

The rearrangement joins TRBV7-9 to TRBJ2-7; 14 nucleotides agree with TRBD2. V lost 5 bases, J lost 5 bases, and 5 bases stayed unmatched. Per the germline V gene, CDR1 is SEHNR and CDR2 is FQNEAQ (reference sequence). The CDR3 consists of 15 residues. CDR3 sequence reads: CASSPGLAGAHEQYF. The CDR3 nucleotides are TGTGCCAGCAGCCCGGGACTAGCGGGGGCCCACGAGCAGTACTTC.

The table lists this clone with a count of one. J is TRBJ1-5 and V is TRBV24-1; D is unclear. CDR1 is KGHDR and CDR2 is SFDVKD in the germline V gene. The CDR3 length is 13 residues. Trimming took 4 bases from V and 7 from J, leaving 10 bases between them. The CDR3 nucleotides are TGTGCCACCAGTGAGAGTCTAGGCCAGCCCCAGCATTTT. Translation gives CATSESLGQPQHF.

This clone was seen many times. The V call is TRBV24-1, the J call TRBJ2-1; no definite D call. Germline V gene lookup returns CDR1 KGHDR and CDR2 SFDVKD. CDR3 length: 13 amino acids. V shed 6 bases and J shed 0 bases, with 5 bases lying between them. Here the CDR3 reads CATSSSSYNEQFF. The CDR3 DNA is TGTGCCACCAGTTCTAGCTCCTACAATGAGCAGTTCTTC.

CDR3 sequence reads: CASSLTVSSYEQYF. The CDR3 nucleotides read TGTGCCAGCAGCCTCACAGTGAGCTCCTACGAGCAGTACTTC. The chain is built from TRBV11-2 and TRBJ2-7; D gene unclear. CDR1 and CDR2 from the germline V gene are SGHAT and FQNNGV. The CDR3 loop spans 14 amino acids. V was clipped by 5 bases and J by 0 bases, with 11 bases between them.

V and J are TRBV10-3 and TRBJ1-2; D call uncertain. V gave up 2 bases and J gave up 4 bases, with 8 bases separating them. The germline V gene encodes CDR1 ENHRY and CDR2 SYGVKD. This CDR3 comprises 13 residues. The CDR3, as DNA: TGTGCCATCAGTGAGCCGGACTCCTATGGCTACACCTTC. Protein sequence: CAISEPDSYGYTF.

The chain recombines TRBV4-2 with TRBJ2-7; TRBD2 matches 9 bases. The CDR3 is 15 amino acids. Germline CDR1 and CDR2: LGHNA and YNFKEQ. V lost 1 base, J lost 4 bases, and 5 bases stayed unmatched. The CDR3 coding sequence is TGTGCCAGCAGCCAAGTAAGCGGGGGGCGATACGAGCAGTACTTC. Protein sequence: CASSQVSGGRYEQYF.

V and J are TRBV11-2 and TRBJ2-4, with D perhaps TRBD1 (7 bases). Trimming took 5 bases from V and 0 from J, leaving 14 bases between them. Germline CDR1 reads SGHAT; CDR2 reads FQNNGV. The CDR3 runs to 16 residues. CDR3 coding DNA: TGTGCCAGCAGCCCTACAGGGGAGGAAGCCAAAAACATTCAGTACTTC. Protein: CASSPTGEEAKNIQYF.

V gene TRBV5-5 combines with J gene TRBJ1-2; D perhaps matches TRBD1 (5 bases). This CDR3 contains 13 residues. Trimming pared 4 bases from V and 5 bases from J, leaving 12 bases between. Germline CDR1 is SGHKS and CDR2 is YYEKEE (reference sequence). CDR3 in DNA: TGTGCCAGCAGCCCGGACATTGATTATGGCTACACCTTC. It specifies CASSPDIDYGYTF.

The J gene is TRBJ1-4, the V gene TRBV2; TRBD1 aligns across 7 bases. Trimming removed 6 bases from V and 1 base from J; junction bases left unmatched: 5. This CDR3 contains 15 residues. Germline CDR1 and CDR2: SNHLY and FYNNEI. The DNA for the CDR3 is TGTGCCAGCAGACCCCGACAGGGAACTAATGAAAAACTGTTTTTT. Translating gives CASRPRQGTNEKLFF. The full variable domain, completed using reference TRBV2 and TRBJ1-4, is EPEVTQTPSHQVTQMGQEVILRCVPISNHLYFYWYRQILGQKVEFLVSFYNNEISEKSEIFDDQFSVERPDGSNFTLKIRSTKLEDSAMYFCASRPRQGTNEKLFFGSGTQLSVL.

The chain has TRBV27 and TRBJ1-5; D is possibly TRBD1 (6 bases). Deletions cut 6 bases from V and 6 bases from J, with 15 bases between. The germline gives CDR1 MNHEY, CDR2 SMNVEV (reference sequence). The CDR3 consists of 14 residues. DNA of the CDR3: TGTGCCAGCAGGTTAGGGGGGTCCGGTCAGCCCCAGCATTTT. It encodes CASRLGGSGQPQHF.

This chain connects TRBV7-3 to TRBJ2-3, with 7 positions matching TRBD2. The CDR3 is 14 amino acids. After removal of 5 bases from V and 4 bases from J, the junction contained 6 bases not matched to a gene. Germline V lookup: CDR1 SGHTA, CDR2 FQGTGA. CDR3 nucleotides: TGTGCCAGCAGCCGTAGCGGGTTAGCAGATACGCAGTATTTT. This gives the protein CASSRSGLADTQYF.